The 31 T cell receptor beta chains below come from one sample, sequenced in a study of blood T cells in healthy people across ages. Primed by a sample-barcoded 5' primer and a J-beta primer mix, a second PCR proceeded for 7 to 11 cycles. TCRdb ran MiXCR on the 5' RACE reads and lists one entry per CDR3 protein. The repertoire holds about 570,000 distinct CDR3 sequences, with approximately 25% as singletons. The specimen was blood. The receptors derive from a woman in her seventies in good health.

The genes are TRBV20-1 and TRBJ2-3; 12 bases fit TRBD2. This CDR3 has 18 residues. Trimming took 0 bases from V and 5 from J; bases not matched to a gene: 12. The V gene's germline CDR1 is DFQATT and CDR2 SNEGSKA (reference sequence). For the CDR3, the DNA is TGCAGTGCTAGAGATGTTCGGCTAGCGGGGGGGCCAGAAGATACGCAGTATTTT. Translated: CSARDVRLAGGPEDTQYF.

This clonotype was seen a handful of times. This chain connects TRBV20-1 to TRBJ2-1; tentatively, D is TRBD2 (6 bases). V lost 2 bases and J lost 4, with 15 bases in between. CDR3 length: 15 amino acids. Germline-derived CDR1 and CDR2 are DFQATT and SNEGSKA (reference sequence). CDR3 sequence reads: CSARPPRGSYNEQFF. The CDR3 DNA reads TGCAGTGCTAGACCGCCGCGGGGCTCTTACAATGAGCAGTTCTTC.

The table lists this clonotype with many counts. One end of the junction does not line up with germline, which may come from a read error. J is TRBJ2-5 and V is TRBV3-1, with D unresolved. The germline CDR1 and CDR2 sequences are LGHDT and YNNKEL (reference sequence). This CDR3 has 11 residues. The CDR3 nucleotides read TGTGCCAGCACCCAACGGGAGACCCAGTACTTC. This gives the protein CASTQRETQYF.

This sequence joins TRBV7-9 and TRBJ1-2, with D unresolved. Germline CDR1 SEHNR, CDR2 FQNEAQ (reference sequence). This CDR3 is built from 15 residues. Trimming removed 5 bases from V and 2 bases from J, with 15 bases in between. The CDR3 protein is CASSPQDVRNYGYTF. CDR3 DNA: TGTGCCAGCAGCCCCCAGGACGTCCGGAACTATGGCTACACCTTC.

The CDR3 DNA sequence: TGTGCCAGCAGTTTATGGACTAGCGGGGGGGCCGAGCAGTACTTC. This gives the protein CASSLWTSGGAEQYF. V is TRBV28 and J is TRBJ2-7, with 14 nucleotides matching TRBD2. Unmatched junction bases numbered 1, after V lost 0 bases and J lost 6 bases. The CDR3 spans 15 residues. Germline V gene lookup returns CDR1 MDHEN and CDR2 SYDVKM.

The chain carries TRBV15 and TRBJ1-4, with 7 nucleotides matching TRBD1. This CDR3 contains 15 residues. The ends lost 3 bases at V and 3 bases at J; junction bases unmatched: 4. Germline CDR1 and CDR2: LNHNV and YYDKDF (reference sequence). In nucleotides, the CDR3 is TGTGCCACCAGCAGTGGACAGGAGTCTAATGAAAAACTGTTTTTT. Translation gives CATSSGQESNEKLFF.

This chain links TRBV28 with TRBJ2-3; 11 nucleotides agree with TRBD2. J gave up 0 bases and V 6 bases, and 5 bases lay outside the gene matches. CDR3 size: 16 residues. The germline CDR1 and CDR2 sequences are MDHEN and SYDVKM. In DNA, the CDR3 is TGTGCCAGCAGGGAGGGACTAGCGGCTAGCACAGATACGCAGTATTTT. As protein: CASREGLAASTDTQYF.

The J gene is TRBJ1-4, the V gene TRBV27, with D tentatively TRBD1 (6 bases). Trimming shortened V by 7 bases and J by 0 bases, and 21 bases separated the two germline ends. This CDR3 region has 18 residues. Germline V gene sequence: CDR1 MNHEY, CDR2 SMNVEV (reference sequence). The CDR3 loop reads CASKPTTGPGSTNEKLFF. CDR3 DNA sequence: TGTGCCAGCAAACCAACGACAGGCCCAGGGTCAACTAATGAAAAACTGTTTTTT.

V is TRBV7-2 and J is TRBJ2-5; unclear D gene. CDR3 length: 13 amino acids. CDR1 is SGHTA and CDR2 is FQGNSA in the germline V gene. Trimming shortened V by 6 bases and J by 5 bases, and 13 bases separated the two germline ends. Here the CDR3 reads CASRLPSKETQYF. The CDR3 nucleotides read TGTGCCAGCAGATTACCCTCCAAGGAGACCCAGTACTTC.

The chain carries TRBV29-1 and TRBJ1-2; weak D call: TRBD1 (6 bases). The CDR3 has 13 amino acids. V lost 8 bases, J lost 7 bases, and 20 bases lay in between. The V gene's germline CDR1 is SQVTM and CDR2 ANQGSEA. CDR3 protein: CSFRMEGVGGYTF. The CDR3 DNA is TGCAGCTTCCGGATGGAGGGGGTCGGTGGCTACACCTTC. Looking up the rest from reference TRBV29-1 and TRBJ1-2 gives the full variable domain: SAVISQKPSRDICQRGTSLTIQCQVDSQVTMMFWYRQQPGQSLTLIATANQGSEATYESGFVIDKFPISRPNLTFSTLTVSNMSPEDSSIYLCSFRMEGVGGYTFGSGTRLTVV.

This clonotype was picked up many times. The rearrangement uses TRBV29-1 and TRBJ1-3; perhaps TRBD1 as D (6 bases). The CDR3 covers 14 residues. Trimming took 3 bases from V and 0 from J, leaving 9 bases between them. Germline CDR1 and CDR2: SQVTM and ANQGSEA. The CDR3 sequence is CSVEPGASGNTIYF. CDR3 nucleotides: TGCAGCGTTGAGCCGGGGGCCTCTGGAAACACCATATATTTT.

The V gene is TRBV2, the J gene TRBJ2-2; 15 positions agree with TRBD2. V lost 8 bases to trimming and J lost 7 bases; unmatched junction nucleotides: 5. Germline V gene data show CDR1 as SNHLY and CDR2 as FYNNEI. The CDR3 length is 15 residues. The CDR3 here is CASGTSGGFGGELFF. CDR3 bases: TGTGCCAGCGGGACTAGCGGGGGGTTCGGCGGGGAGCTGTTTTTT.

The rearrangement joins TRBV5-1 to TRBJ2-5; D tentatively fits TRBD1 or TRBD2 (5 bases each). V lost 2 bases, J lost 4 bases, and 18 bases lay in between. CDR1 is SGHRS and CDR2 is YFSETQ in the germline V gene. The CDR3 extends over 16 amino acids. CDR3 DNA sequence: TGCGCCAGCAGCTTAGGTCCCGGGACGTCGGGAGAGACCCAGTACTTC. This translates into CASSLGPGTSGETQYF.

The CDR3 DNA reads TGTGCCAGCAGCTTGACTAGCGGGGGGGCTGTCTACGAGCAGTACTTC. This encodes CASSLTSGGAVYEQYF. This chain joins TRBV7-8 and TRBJ2-7, with TRBD2 matching 14 bases. This CDR3 region has 16 residues. Germline V CDR1 and CDR2: SGHVS, FQNEAQ. The V and J ends lost 3 bases and 3 bases, in that order; junction bases with no gene match: 4.

This clonotype came up a few times. The V and J genes are TRBV5-1 and TRBJ2-7, with D perhaps matching TRBD2 (5 bases). With 5 bases removed from V and 2 bases from J, the gap between germline ends came to 11 bases. Germline V gives CDR1 SGHRS, CDR2 YFSETQ. CDR3 length: 13 residues. In nucleotides, the CDR3 is TGCGCCAGCAGTTATACCGGGACCTACGAGCAGTACTTC. Translation: CASSYTGTYEQYF. Filled out from reference TRBV5-1 and TRBJ2-7, the complete variable domain reads KAGVTQTPRYLIKTRGQQVTLSCSPISGHRSVSWYQQTPGQGLQFLFEYFSETQRNKGNFPGRFSGRQFSNSRSEMNVSTLELGDSALYLCASSYTGTYEQYFGPGTRLTVT.

This rearrangement joins TRBV4-3 to TRBJ2-3, with TRBD2 matching 8 bases. This CDR3 has 16 residues. CDR1 and CDR2 (germline): LGHNA, YSLEER. With 3 bases clipped from V and 0 bases from J, the junction kept 5 bases outside the gene matches. The CDR3 is CASSQVLAASTDTQYF. The CDR3 coding sequence is TGCGCCAGCAGCCAGGTACTAGCGGCTAGCACAGATACGCAGTATTTT.

As to this clonotype: At one end, the junction sequence differs from germline, possibly due to a read error. V gene TRBV7-9 combines with J gene TRBJ2-7, with 10 bases lining up with TRBD2. The J call is in doubt because the DNA end fits TRBJ2-1 better. This CDR3 is 15 amino acids long. Germline lookup yields CDR1 SEHNR and CDR2 FQNEAQ (reference sequence). DNA of the CDR3: TGTGCCAGCAGCTCAGGGACTAGCGAGTACAGTGAGCAGTTCTTC. It codes for CASSSGTSEYSEQFF.

This clonotype was found a few times. The chain links TRBV28 to TRBJ2-3; no definite D call. This CDR3 is built from 10 residues. Germline CDR1 and CDR2: MDHEN and SYDVKM. V lost 5 bases and J 4 bases, leaving 1 base between the germline ends. The CDR3 coding sequence is TGTGCCAGCAGTGCAGATACGCAGTATTTT. Its protein product is CASSADTQYF.

J is TRBJ2-1 and V is TRBV7-2; D is possibly TRBD1 or TRBD2 (6 bases each). The germline V gene encodes CDR1 SGHTA and CDR2 FQGNSA. CDR3 length equals 15 residues. The germline V and J ends were trimmed by 5 bases and 10 bases, with 21 bases remaining between them. In DNA form, the CDR3 reads TGTGCCAGCAGCCAAGGGGGGATGGGACCTGGGGAGCAGTTCTTC. Translated: CASSQGGMGPGEQFF.

This clonotype was detected a few times. V and J are TRBV12-3 or TRBV12-4 and TRBJ2-7; a weak D match, TRBD2 (6 bases). The last part of the DNA fits TRBJ2-5 better; the J call may be wrong. The CDR3 extends over 16 amino acids. CDR3 amino acids: CASSLLRGGLSGTQYF. Here the CDR3 DNA reads TGTGCCAGCAGTTTACTAAGAGGCGGACTATCGGGGACCCAGTACTTC.

The J gene is TRBJ2-7, the V gene TRBV9; 7 nucleotides line up with TRBD1. Trimming at V came to 4 bases and at J to 3 bases, leaving 10 bases not matched to a gene. CDR3 length equals 15 residues. Germline CDR1 reads SGDLS; CDR2 reads YYNGEE. CDR3 amino acids: CASSPVRTGVYEQYF. In DNA, the CDR3 is TGTGCCAGCAGCCCCGTACGGACAGGAGTCTACGAGCAGTACTTC.

This chain connects TRBV7-9 to TRBJ2-5; D uncertain. The CDR3 is 13 amino acids. Germline assignment: CDR1 SEHNR and CDR2 FQNEAQ (reference sequence). Trimming pared 0 bases from V and 5 bases from J, leaving 7 bases between. CDR3 DNA: TGTGCCAGCAGCTTAGCCCTCCCCGAGACCCAGTACTTC. It encodes CASSLALPETQYF.

This clonotype has a count of ten or more. The chain combines TRBV29-1 with TRBJ2-5; 13 nucleotides align to TRBD2. The J call is doubtful: the DNA matches TRBJ2-1 better. Germline V lookup: CDR1 SQVTM, CDR2 ANQGSEA. The CDR3 sequence is 16 residues long. The CDR3 DNA is TGCAGCGCCGAACCGGGGACTAGCGGGGCCTACAATGAGCAGTTCTTC. The encoded protein is CSAEPGTSGAYNEQFF.

This clonotype was detected only a few times. V is TRBV7-2 and J is TRBJ2-5; the D gene is possibly TRBD2 (6 bases). The assigned J gene may be wrong: the sequence end matches TRBJ2-7 better. Germline CDR1 reads SGHTA; CDR2 reads FQGNSA. The CDR3 is 15 residues long. CDR3 nucleotides: TGTGCCAGCAGCTTCCCCGGGACTTCGGACTACGAGCAGTACTTC. As protein: CASSFPGTSDYEQYF.

The rearrangement links TRBV6-2 or TRBV6-3 to TRBJ2-2; perhaps TRBD2 as D (6 bases). The CDR3 contains 15 residues. Looked up from germline, CDR1 is MNHEY and CDR2 is SVGEGT. V was shortened by 1 base and J by 7 bases, with 13 bases between the two germline ends. For the CDR3, the DNA is TGTGCCAGCAGTTACTACGGGAGTGGAGGCGGGGAGCTGTTTTTT. As protein: CASSYYGSGGGELFF.

V is TRBV30 and J is TRBJ1-2; a possible D gene is TRBD1 (5 bases). The CDR3 runs to 12 residues. Between the trimmed V and J ends, which lost 0 bases and 7 bases, there was a span of 9 bases. Germline lookup yields CDR1 GTSNPN and CDR2 SVGIG (reference sequence). CDR3 DNA: TGTGCCTGGAGTGTATCCAGGGTTGGCTACACCTTC. Residues: CAWSVSRVGYTF. Using reference TRBV30 and TRBJ1-2 for the parts outside the CDR3, the full variable domain is SQTIHQWPATLVQPVGSPLSLECTVEGTSNPNLYWYRQAAGRGLQLLFYSVGIGQISSEVPQNLSASRPQDRQFILSSKKLLLSDSGFYLCAWSVSRVGYTFGSGTRLTVV.

This clonotype was recorded at least ten times. V is TRBV28 and J is TRBJ1-1; TRBD1 might be the D (5 bases). This CDR3 has 13 residues. Trimming took 3 bases from V and 8 from J, leaving 13 bases between them. Germline-derived CDR1 and CDR2 are MDHEN and SYDVKM. CDR3 loop: CASSFSGRAEAFF. Written as DNA, the CDR3 is TGTGCCAGCAGTTTTAGCGGCAGGGCCGAAGCTTTCTTT.

This clonotype was observed a few times. J is TRBJ1-1 and V is TRBV29-1, with D possibly being TRBD1 (6 bases). Germline CDR1 SQVTM, CDR2 ANQGSEA. The length of the CDR3 is 14 residues. V lost 4 bases and J lost 3, with 15 bases in between. The CDR3 DNA reads TGCAGCGTTGCCTCGCGGGGGGCTGACACTGAAGCTTTCTTT. Translated, it gives CSVASRGADTEAFF.

The chain recombines TRBV4-2 with TRBJ2-2; 11 bases are shared with TRBD1. Trimming at V came to 4 bases and at J to 7 bases, leaving 11 bases not matched to a gene. Germline V CDR1 and CDR2: LGHNA, YNFKEQ. The CDR3 runs 17 residues. CDR3 DNA sequence: TGTGCCAGCAGCCTACACATGGGACAGGGGGATGGCGGGGAGCTGTTTTTT. Its translation is CASSLHMGQGDGGELFF.

In this sample, this clonotype turned up a few times. This CDR3 reads CASRPRGGSSYNEQFF. DNA for the CDR3: TGTGCCAGCAGACCACGCGGGGGCAGCTCCTACAATGAGCAGTTCTTC. The rearrangement uses TRBV7-9 and TRBJ2-1; D is perhaps TRBD2 (7 bases). The V gene lost 6 bases and the J gene lost 0 bases, with 15 bases spanning the gap. Germline CDR1 and CDR2: SEHNR and FQNEAQ (reference sequence). This CDR3 comprises 16 residues.

This clonotype was counted a few times. J is TRBJ1-3 and V is TRBV11-3; D is ambiguous. Germline CDR1 SGHNT, CDR2 YENEEA. CDR3 length equals 14 residues. Trimming cost V 4 bases and J 1 base, with 8 bases left between them. In nucleotides, the CDR3 is TGTGCCAGCAGCTGGTACGTGTCTGGAAACACCATATATTTT. Protein: CASSWYVSGNTIYF.